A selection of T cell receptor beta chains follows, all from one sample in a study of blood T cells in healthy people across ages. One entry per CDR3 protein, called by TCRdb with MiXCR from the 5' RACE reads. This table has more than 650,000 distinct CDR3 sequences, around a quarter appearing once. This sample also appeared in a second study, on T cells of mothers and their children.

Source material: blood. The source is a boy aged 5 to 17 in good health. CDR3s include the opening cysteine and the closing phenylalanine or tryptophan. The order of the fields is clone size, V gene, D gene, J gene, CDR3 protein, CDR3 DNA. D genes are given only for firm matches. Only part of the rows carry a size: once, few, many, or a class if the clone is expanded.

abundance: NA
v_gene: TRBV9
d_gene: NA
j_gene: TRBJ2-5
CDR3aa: CASSVALSGRGSQETQYF
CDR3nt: TGTGCCAGCAGCGTAGCCCTATCGGGGCGGGGCTCACAAGAGACCCAGTACTTC

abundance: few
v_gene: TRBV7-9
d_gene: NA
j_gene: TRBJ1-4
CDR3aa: CASSLAPAGGEKLFF
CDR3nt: TGTGCCAGCAGCTTAGCCCCGGCTGGGGGTGAAAAACTGTTTTTT

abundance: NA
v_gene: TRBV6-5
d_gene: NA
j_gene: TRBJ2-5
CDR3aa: CASSPTAGTGTQYF
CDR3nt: TGTGCCAGCAGCCCCACGGCAGGGACGGGGACCCAGTACTTC

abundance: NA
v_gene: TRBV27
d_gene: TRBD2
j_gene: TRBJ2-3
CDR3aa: CASSLVAGGPSAQYF
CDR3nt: TGTGCCAGCAGTTTAGTAGCGGGGGGCCCTTCCGCGCAGTATTTT

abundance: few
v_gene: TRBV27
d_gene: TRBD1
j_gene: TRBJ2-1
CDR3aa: CASSFGGTGVGNEQFF
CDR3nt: TGTGCCAGCAGTTTCGGCGGTACAGGGGTAGGCAATGAGCAGTTCTTC

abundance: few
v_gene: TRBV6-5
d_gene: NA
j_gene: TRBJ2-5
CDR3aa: CASSYSRVLQYF
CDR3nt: TGTGCCAGCAGTTACTCGAGAGTTCTCCAGTACTTC

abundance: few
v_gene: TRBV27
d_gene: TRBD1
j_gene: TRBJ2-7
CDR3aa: CASSSRPGTGREQYF
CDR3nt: TGTGCCAGCAGTTCCCGCCCAGGGACAGGGAGGGAGCAGTACTTC

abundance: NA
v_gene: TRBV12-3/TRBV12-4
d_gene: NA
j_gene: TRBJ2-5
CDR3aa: CASSLQEGEETQYF
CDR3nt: TGTGCCAGCAGTTTACAAGAGGGGGAAGAGACCCAGTACTTC

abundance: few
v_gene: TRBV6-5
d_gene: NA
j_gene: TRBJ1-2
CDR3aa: CASSWSQNYGYTF
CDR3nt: TGTGCCAGCAGTTGGAGTCAGAACTATGGCTACACCTTC

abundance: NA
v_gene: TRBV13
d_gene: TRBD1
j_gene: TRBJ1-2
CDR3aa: CASSPVGQGKYYGYTF
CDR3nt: TGTGCCAGCAGCCCCGTGGGACAGGGGAAATACTATGGCTACACCTTC

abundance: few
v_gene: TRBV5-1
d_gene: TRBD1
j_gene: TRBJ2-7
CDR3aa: CTSSTGGDEQYF
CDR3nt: TGCACCAGTTCGACAGGGGGCGACGAGCAGTACTTC

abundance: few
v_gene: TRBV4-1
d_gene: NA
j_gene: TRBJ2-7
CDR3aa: CASSQVPTAIFYEQYF
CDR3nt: TGCGCCAGCAGCCAAGTACCGACAGCCATCTTCTACGAGCAGTACTTC

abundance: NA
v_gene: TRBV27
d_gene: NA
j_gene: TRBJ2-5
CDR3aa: CASSSTGQGAGEQYF
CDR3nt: TGTGCCAGCAGTTCCACTGGACAGGGAGCGGGGGAGCAGTACTTC

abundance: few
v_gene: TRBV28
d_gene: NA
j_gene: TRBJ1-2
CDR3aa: CASSFLTLGSGYTF
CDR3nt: TGTGCCAGCAGTTTTCTAACCCTGGGGAGCGGCTACACCTTC

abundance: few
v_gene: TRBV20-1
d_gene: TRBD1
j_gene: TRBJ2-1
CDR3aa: CSASAPGQRGNEQFF
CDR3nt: TGCAGTGCTAGTGCACCGGGACAGAGGGGCAATGAGCAGTTCTTC

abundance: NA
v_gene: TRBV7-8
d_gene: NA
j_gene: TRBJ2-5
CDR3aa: CASSYEEVAGETQYF
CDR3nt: TGTGCCAGCAGCTACGAGGAGGTAGCCGGAGAGACCCAGTACTTC

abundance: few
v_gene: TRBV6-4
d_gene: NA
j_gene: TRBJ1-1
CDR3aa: CASTEGGTEAFF
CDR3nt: TGTGCCAGCACCGAAGGGGGGACTGAAGCTTTCTTT

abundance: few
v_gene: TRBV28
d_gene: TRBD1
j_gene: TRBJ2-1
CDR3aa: CAGPRDRETNEQFF
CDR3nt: TGTGCCGGTCCTCGGGACAGGGAGACCAATGAGCAGTTCTTC

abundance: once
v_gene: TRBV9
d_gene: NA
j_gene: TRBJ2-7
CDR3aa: CASGVVSGAPTGEQYF
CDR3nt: TGTGCCAGCGGCGTAGTCTCGGGGGCCCCAACAGGCGAGCAGTACTTC

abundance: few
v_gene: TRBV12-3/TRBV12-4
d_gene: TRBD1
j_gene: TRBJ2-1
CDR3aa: CASSFYRGAYNEQFF
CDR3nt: TGTGCCAGCAGTTTTTACAGGGGGGCCTACAATGAGCAGTTCTTC

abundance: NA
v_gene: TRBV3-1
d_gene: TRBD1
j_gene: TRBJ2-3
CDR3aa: CASSQRLGQGIIPDTQYF
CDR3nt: TGTGCCAGCAGCCAACGTTTAGGACAGGGGATAATCCCAGATACGCAGTATTTT

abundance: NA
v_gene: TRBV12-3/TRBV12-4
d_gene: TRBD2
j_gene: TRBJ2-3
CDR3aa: CASSPQTGGGYTDTQYF
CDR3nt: TGTGCCAGCAGCCCACAGACTGGCGGGGGATACACAGATACGCAGTATTTT

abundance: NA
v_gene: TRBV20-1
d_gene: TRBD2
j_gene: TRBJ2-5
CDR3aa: CSAPRLAGRETQYF
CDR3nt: TGCAGTGCTCCCCGACTAGCGGGGCGAGAGACCCAGTACTTC